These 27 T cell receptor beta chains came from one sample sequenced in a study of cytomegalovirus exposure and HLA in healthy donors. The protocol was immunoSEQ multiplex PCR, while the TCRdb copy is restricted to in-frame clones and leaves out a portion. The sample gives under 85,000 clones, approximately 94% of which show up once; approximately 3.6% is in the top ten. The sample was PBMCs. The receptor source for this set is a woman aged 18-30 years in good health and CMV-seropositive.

The CDR3 sequence is CASSIQAGTRGYTF. The CDR3 DNA follows: TGTGCCAGTAGTATTCAGGCGGGAACGAGAGGCTACACCTTC. The V call is TRBV19, the J call TRBJ1-2; D gene uncertain. The CDR3 loop spans 14 amino acids. V was clipped by 3 bases and J by 8 bases, with 16 bases between them. Germline V CDR1 and CDR2: LNHDA, SQIVND (reference sequence).

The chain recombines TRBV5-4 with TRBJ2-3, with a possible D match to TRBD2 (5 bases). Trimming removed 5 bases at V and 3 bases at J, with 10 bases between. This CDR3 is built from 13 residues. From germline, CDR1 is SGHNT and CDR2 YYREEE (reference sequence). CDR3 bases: TGTGCCAGCAGTTCCACGGGGACAGATACGCAGTATTTT. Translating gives CASSSTGTDTQYF. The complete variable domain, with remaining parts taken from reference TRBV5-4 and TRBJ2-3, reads ETGVTQSPTHLIKTRGQQVTLRCSSQSGHNTVSWYQQALGQGPQFIFQYYREEENGRGNFPPRFSGLQFPNYSSELNVNALELDDSALYLCASSSTGTDTQYFGPGTRLTVL.

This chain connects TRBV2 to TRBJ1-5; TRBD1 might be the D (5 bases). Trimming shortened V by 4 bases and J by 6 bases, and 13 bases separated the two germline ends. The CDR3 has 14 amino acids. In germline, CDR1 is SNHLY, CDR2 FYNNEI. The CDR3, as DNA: TGTGCCAGCAGTGTTCAGGGAATAGGTCAGCCCCAGCATTTT. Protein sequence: CASSVQGIGQPQHF.

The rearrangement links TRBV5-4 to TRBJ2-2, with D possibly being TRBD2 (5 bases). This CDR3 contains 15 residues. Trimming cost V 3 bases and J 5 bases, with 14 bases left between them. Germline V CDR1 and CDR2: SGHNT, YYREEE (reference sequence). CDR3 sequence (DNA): TGTGCCAGCAGCTGGAGGCAGGAATCGACCGGGGAGCTGTTTTTT. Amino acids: CASSWRQESTGELFF.

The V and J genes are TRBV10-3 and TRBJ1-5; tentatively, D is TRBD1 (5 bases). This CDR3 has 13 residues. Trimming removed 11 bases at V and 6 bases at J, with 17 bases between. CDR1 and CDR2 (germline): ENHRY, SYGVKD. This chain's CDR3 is CAAQDTGGQPQHF. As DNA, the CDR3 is TGTGCCGCGCAGGACACGGGAGGTCAGCCCCAGCATTTT.

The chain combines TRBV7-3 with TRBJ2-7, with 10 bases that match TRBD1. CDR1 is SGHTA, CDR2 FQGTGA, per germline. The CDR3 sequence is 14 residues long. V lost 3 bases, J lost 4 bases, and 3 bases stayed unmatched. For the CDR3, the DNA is TGTGCCAGCAGCTTTGACAGGGGGCCGTACGAGCAGTACTTC. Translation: CASSFDRGPYEQYF.

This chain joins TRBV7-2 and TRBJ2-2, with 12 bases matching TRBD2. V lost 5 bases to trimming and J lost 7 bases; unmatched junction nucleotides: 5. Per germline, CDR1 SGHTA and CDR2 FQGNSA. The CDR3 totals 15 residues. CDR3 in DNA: TGTGCCAGCAGCCTCAGACTAGCGGGAGTCGGGGAGCTGTTTTTT. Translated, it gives CASSLRLAGVGELFF.

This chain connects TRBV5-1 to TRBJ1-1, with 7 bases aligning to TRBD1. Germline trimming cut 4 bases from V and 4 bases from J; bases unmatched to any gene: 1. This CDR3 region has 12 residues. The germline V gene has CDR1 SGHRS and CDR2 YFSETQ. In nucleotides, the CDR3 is TGCGCCAGCAGCGGGGACAGCACTGAAGCTTTCTTT. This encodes CASSGDSTEAFF.

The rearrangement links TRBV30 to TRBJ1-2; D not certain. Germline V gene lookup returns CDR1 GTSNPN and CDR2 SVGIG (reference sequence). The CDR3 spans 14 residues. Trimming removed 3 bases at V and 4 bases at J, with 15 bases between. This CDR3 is CAWSPLADIYGYTF. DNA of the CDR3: TGTGCCTGGAGCCCCCTGGCTGATATCTATGGCTACACCTTC. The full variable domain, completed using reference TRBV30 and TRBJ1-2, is SQTIHQWPATLVQPVGSPLSLECTVEGTSNPNLYWYRQAAGRGLQLLFYSVGIGQISSEVPQNLSASRPQDRQFILSSKKLLLSDSGFYLCAWSPLADIYGYTFGSGTRLTVV.

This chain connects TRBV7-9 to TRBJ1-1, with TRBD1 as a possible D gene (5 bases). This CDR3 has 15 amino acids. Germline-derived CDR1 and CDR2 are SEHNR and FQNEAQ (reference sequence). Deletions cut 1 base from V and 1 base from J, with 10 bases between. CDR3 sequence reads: CASSLVGRANTEAFF. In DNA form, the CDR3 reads TGTGCCAGCAGCTTAGTGGGCAGGGCGAACACTGAAGCTTTCTTT.

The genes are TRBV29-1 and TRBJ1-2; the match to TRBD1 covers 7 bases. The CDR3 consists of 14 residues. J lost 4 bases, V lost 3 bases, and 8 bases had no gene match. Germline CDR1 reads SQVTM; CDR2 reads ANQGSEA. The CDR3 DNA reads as TGCAGCGTTGATAAGAGGGGGACAGCCTATGGCTACACCTTC. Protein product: CSVDKRGTAYGYTF.

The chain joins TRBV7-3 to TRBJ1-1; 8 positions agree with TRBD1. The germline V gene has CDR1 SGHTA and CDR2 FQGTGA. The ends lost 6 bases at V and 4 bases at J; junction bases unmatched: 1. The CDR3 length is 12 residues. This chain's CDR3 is CASSTGGTEAFF. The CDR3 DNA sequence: TGTGCCAGCAGTACAGGGGGCACTGAAGCTTTCTTT.

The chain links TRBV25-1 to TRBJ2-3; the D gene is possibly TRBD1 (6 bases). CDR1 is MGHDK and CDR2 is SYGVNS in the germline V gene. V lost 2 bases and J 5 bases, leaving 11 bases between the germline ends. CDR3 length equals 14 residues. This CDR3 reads CASSETGTGDTQYF. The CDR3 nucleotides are TGTGCCAGCAGTGAAACAGGGACGGGAGATACGCAGTATTTT.

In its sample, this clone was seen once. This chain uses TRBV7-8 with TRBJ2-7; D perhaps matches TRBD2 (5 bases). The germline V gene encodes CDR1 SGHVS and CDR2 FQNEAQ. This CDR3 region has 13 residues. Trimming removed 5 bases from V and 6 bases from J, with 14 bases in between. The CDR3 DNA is TGTGCCAGCAGCCGCTCGAGGGAACGCGAGCAGTACTTC. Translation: CASSRSREREQYF.

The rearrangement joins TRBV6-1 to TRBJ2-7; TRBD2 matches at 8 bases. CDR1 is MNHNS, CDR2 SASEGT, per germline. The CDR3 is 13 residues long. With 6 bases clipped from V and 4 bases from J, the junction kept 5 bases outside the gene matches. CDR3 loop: CASSQTGGYEQYF. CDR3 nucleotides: TGTGCCAGCAGCCAAACGGGGGGGTACGAGCAGTACTTC.

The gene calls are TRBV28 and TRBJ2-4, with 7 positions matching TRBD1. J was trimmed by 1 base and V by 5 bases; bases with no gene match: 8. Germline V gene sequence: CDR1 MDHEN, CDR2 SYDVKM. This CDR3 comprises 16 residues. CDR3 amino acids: CASSPPSGGAKNIQYF. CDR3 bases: TGTGCCAGCAGTCCTCCCTCAGGGGGTGCCAAAAACATTCAGTACTTC.

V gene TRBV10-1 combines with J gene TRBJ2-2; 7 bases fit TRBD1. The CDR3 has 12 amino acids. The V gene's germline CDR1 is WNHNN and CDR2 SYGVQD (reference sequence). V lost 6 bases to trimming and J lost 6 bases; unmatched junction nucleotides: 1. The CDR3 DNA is TGCGCCAGCAGGGACAGGTCCGGGGAGCTGTTTTTT. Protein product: CASRDRSGELFF.

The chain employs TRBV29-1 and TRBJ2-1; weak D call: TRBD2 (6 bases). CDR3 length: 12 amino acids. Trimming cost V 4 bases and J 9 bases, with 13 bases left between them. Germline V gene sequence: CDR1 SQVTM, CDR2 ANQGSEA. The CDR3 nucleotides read TGCAGCGTTGTCGAAACGGAGGGTGAGCAGTTCTTC. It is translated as CSVVETEGEQFF.

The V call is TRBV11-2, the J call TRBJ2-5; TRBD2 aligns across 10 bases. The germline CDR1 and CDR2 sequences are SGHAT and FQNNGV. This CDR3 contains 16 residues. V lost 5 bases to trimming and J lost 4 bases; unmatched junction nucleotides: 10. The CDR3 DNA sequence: TGTGCCAGCAGCCCTATTGGGCTAGCGGGAGTAGAGACCCAGTACTTC. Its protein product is CASSPIGLAGVETQYF.

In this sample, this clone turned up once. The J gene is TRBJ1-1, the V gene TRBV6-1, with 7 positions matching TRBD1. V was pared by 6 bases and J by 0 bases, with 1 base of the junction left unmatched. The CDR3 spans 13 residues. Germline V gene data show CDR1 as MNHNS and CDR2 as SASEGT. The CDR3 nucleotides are TGTGCCAGCAGGGGGACAGTGAACACTGAAGCTTTCTTT. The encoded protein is CASRGTVNTEAFF.

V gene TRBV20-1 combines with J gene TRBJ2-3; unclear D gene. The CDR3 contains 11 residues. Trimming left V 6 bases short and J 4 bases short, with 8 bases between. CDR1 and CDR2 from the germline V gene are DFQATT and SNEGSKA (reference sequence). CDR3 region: CSASLPDTQYF. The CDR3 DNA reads TGCAGTGCGAGTCTTCCAGATACGCAGTATTTT.

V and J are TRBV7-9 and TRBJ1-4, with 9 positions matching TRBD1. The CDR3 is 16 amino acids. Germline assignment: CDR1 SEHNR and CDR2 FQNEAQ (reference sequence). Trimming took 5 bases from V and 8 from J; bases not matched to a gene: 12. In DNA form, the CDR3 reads TGTGCCAGCAGCCGACGAAACCGGGACAGGGAAGAAAAACTGTTTTTT. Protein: CASSRRNRDREEKLFF.

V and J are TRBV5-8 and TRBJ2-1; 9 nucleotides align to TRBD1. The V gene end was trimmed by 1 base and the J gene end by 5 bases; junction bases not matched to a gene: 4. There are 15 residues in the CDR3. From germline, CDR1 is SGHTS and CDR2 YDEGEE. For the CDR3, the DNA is TGTGCCAGCAGCTTGTTACAGGGGGCCAACAATGAGCAGTTCTTC. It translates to CASSLLQGANNEQFF.

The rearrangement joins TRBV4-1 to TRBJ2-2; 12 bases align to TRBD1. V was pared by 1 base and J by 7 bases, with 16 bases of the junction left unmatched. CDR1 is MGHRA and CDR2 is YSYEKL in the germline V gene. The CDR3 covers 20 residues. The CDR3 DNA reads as TGCGCCAGCAGCCAAGTGGGGGGACAGGGGGCTCAGGGGGCTGGCGGGGAGCTGTTTTTT. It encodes CASSQVGGQGAQGAGGELFF.

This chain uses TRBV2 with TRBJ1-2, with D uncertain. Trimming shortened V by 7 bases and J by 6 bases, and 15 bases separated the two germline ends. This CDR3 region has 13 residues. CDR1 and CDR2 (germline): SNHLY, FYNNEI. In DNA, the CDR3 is TGTGCCAGCAAAAAGGGAGATTTGCATGGCTACACCTTC. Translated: CASKKGDLHGYTF.

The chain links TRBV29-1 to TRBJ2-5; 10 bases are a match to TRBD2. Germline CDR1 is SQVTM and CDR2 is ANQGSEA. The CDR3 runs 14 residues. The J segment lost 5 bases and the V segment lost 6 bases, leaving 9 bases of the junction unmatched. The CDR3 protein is CSVGLAGAGETQYF. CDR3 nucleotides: TGCAGCGTAGGGCTAGCGGGGGCGGGGGAGACCCAGTACTTC.

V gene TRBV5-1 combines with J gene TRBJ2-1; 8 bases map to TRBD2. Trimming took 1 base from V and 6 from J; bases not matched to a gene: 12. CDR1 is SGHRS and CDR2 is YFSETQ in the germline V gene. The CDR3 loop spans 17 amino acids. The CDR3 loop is CASSLRGASGPLNEQFF. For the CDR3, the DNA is TGCGCCAGCAGCTTGCGTGGGGCTAGCGGGCCGCTCAATGAGCAGTTCTTC.